This T cell receptor beta chain was observed in a study of T cells in Graves' hyperthyroidism and ophthalmopathy. This CDR3 has 15 residues. Germline values: CDR1 LNHDA, CDR2 SQIVND (reference sequence). V lost 5 bases to trimming and J lost 0 bases, with 13 bases between them. Study conclusions and caveats: Blood also showed most of the thyroid clonotypes that were expanded above 0.001. Model predictions of ophthalmopathy came a median 6.5 months before onset. A 13 V-J model separated ophthalmopathy from stable hyperthyroidism.

Template material for amplifying TCR beta CDR3 regions consisted of RNA transcripts. The study used the HTBI primer set for a first-round RT-PCR of the TCR CDR3. A single record per CDR3 protein comes from TCRdb applying MiXCR to the multiplex PCR reads. The sample comprises over 250,000 distinct CDR3 sequences, less than 30% of which are singletons, and about 25% rests with the top ten. This clonotype was observed at least ten times. Its antigen is undetermined. The patients, who ranged from 18 to 65 in age, presented with newly diagnosed hyperthyroidism lasting under 2 months. The source of this sequence is a man aged 35 to 55 with Graves' hyperthyroidism that later progressed to Graves' ophthalmopathy. The sample taken for sequencing was blood. This chain uses TRBV19 with TRBJ2-5, with D possibly being TRBD2 (5 bases). The CDR3 loop is CASSSSSLYQETQYF. The CDR3 DNA sequence: TGTGCCAGTAGTTCATCTAGCTTGTACCAAGAGACCCAGTACTTC.